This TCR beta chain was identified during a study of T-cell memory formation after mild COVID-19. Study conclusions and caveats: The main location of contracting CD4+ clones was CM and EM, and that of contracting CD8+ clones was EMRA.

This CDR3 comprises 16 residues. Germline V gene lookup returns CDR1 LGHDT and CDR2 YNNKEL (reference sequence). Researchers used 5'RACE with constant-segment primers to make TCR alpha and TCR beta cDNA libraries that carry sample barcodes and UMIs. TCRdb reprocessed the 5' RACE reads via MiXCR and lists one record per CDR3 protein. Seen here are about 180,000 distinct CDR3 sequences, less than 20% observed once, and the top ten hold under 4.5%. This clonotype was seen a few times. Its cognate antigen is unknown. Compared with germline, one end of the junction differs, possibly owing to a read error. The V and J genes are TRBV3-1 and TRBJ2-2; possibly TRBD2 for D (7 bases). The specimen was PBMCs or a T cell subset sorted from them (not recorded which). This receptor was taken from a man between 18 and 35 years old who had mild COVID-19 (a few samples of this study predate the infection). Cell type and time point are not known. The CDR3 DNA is TGTGCCAGCAGCCAAGGGGGGGGCTCGAACACCGGGGAGCTGATTTTT. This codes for CASSQGGGSNTGELIF.